Listed here is a single TCR beta chain. It may be a read error: a sequence one base away is much more abundant. PBMCs were sourced from roughly 9.1 ml fresh peripheral blood. Using RNA transcripts as the source, TCR beta CDR3 regions were amplified. HTBI primers drove first-round RT-PCR of the TCR CDR3. TCRdb used MiXCR to reprocess the multiplex PCR reads, holding one entry per CDR3 protein. The table lists hundreds of thousands of distinct CDR3 sequences, roughly a third of them singletons. This sample stems from a study of T cells in Graves' hyperthyroidism and ophthalmopathy. Germline V gene sequence: CDR1 ENHRY, CDR2 SYGVKD. The CDR3 is made up of 13 amino acids.

This TCR was sampled from a woman aged 40 to 50 with Graves' hyperthyroidism. This chain uses TRBV10-3 with TRBJ1-1; D is uncertain. Source material: blood. Here the CDR3 DNA reads TGTGCCAGCAGTTTCGGGGTGCGCTCTGAAGCTTTCTTT. Translation gives CASSFGVRSEAFF.